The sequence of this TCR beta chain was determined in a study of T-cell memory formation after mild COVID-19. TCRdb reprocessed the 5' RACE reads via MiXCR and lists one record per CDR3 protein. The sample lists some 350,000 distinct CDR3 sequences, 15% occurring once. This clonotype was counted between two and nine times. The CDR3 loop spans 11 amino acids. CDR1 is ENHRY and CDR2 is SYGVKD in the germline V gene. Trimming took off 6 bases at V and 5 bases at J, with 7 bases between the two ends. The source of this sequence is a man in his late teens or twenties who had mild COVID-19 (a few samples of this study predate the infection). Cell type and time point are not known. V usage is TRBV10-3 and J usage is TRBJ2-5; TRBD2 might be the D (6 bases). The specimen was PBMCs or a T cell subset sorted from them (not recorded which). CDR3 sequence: CAIREGETQYF. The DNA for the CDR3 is TGTGCCATCAGGGAGGGGGAGACCCAGTACTTC.